This TCR beta chain was recorded in a study of T cells in Graves' hyperthyroidism and ophthalmopathy. Study-level background: Upon initial diagnosis and before any treatment, peripheral blood was collected.

Findings of the study overall: Most expanded thyroid clonotypes above 0.001 also appeared in blood. Onset of ophthalmopathy came a median 6.5 months after the model predicted it.

The CDR3 is 15 residues long. Trimming took 0 bases from V and 7 from J, leaving 15 bases between them. The germline V gene encodes CDR1 LGHDT and CDR2 YNNKEL (reference sequence). Many counts were recorded for this clonotype. No antigen is known for it. Amplified TCR beta CDR3 regions derived from RNA transcripts. HTBI primers were used for first-round RT-PCR of the TCR CDR3. MiXCR, applied by TCRdb to the multiplex PCR reads, yields one record per CDR3 protein. The sample lists more than 300,000 distinct CDR3 sequences; around 20% were seen once. This clonotype was sampled from a man between 18 and 29 years old with Graves' ophthalmopathy. The chain carries TRBV3-1 and TRBJ2-5, with D maybe TRBD2 (5 bases). Sample: blood. CDR3 residues: CASSQDWASIGTQYF. The CDR3 DNA follows: TGTGCCAGCAGCCAAGATTGGGCTAGCATAGGGACCCAGTACTTC.